Detailed here is one TCR beta chain. Its specificity is unknown. Sequencing used immunoSEQ multiplex PCR; TCRdb keeps in-frame clones, though not all of them. Here the sample spans 15,000 to 20,000 clones, around 89% being singletons. This specimen belongs to a study of T cells in localized non-small cell lung cancer. Study conclusions and caveats: Compared with tumor, uninvolved adjacent lung displayed greater T cell clonality, ranking highest overall. Longer overall survival was seen with higher T cell density measured in blood. It remains possible that heterogeneity exists, since only one tumor region was sequenced. Detection in adjacent lung was observed for a median about 56 of the top 100 tumor clones.

V lost 2 bases and J lost 0, with 11 bases in between. This CDR3 comprises 16 residues. Looked up from germline, CDR1 is SGHNT and CDR2 is YENEEA. The J gene is TRBJ2-1, the V gene TRBV11-3, with D maybe TRBD1 (6 bases). Material: peripheral blood, obtained before any cancer treatment. This TCR was sampled from a male donor at least 60 years old with stage II squamous cell lung carcinoma. The CDR3 region is CASSLTADSSYNEQFF. The CDR3 bases are TGTGCCAGCAGCTTAACGGCGGACAGCTCCTACAATGAGCAGTTCTTC. Drawing the rest from reference TRBV11-3 and TRBJ2-1, the complete variable domain is EAGVVQSPRYKIIEKKQPVAFWCNPISGHNTLYWYLQNLGQGPELLIRYENEEAVDDSQLPKDRFSAERLKGVDSTLKIQPAELGDSAVYLCASSLTADSSYNEQFFGPGTRLTVL.